This section outlines one TCR beta chain sequence together with its context. Its target is not known. This record belongs to a study of T-cell memory formation after mild COVID-19. Overall study results and limits: Memory sampled before infection contained some responding clones, suggesting cross-reactive memory joined. Shrinking CD4+ clones resided mostly in CM and EM, and CD8+ ones in EMRA.

Trimming pared 5 bases from V and 4 bases from J, leaving 23 bases between. The CDR3 is made up of 17 amino acids. Germline V gene data show CDR1 as SGHAT and CDR2 as FQNNGV. MiXCR, run by TCRdb on the 5' RACE reads, gives a single entry per CDR3 protein. The sample includes approximately 560,000 distinct CDR3 sequences, 17% seen only once; the top ten take around 7.8%. The sequenced sample consisted of PBMCs or a T cell subset sorted from them (not recorded which). This receptor was obtained from an adult woman who had mild COVID-19 (a few samples of this study predate the infection). Cell type and time point are not known. J is TRBJ1-1 and V is TRBV11-2, with D unclear. The DNA for the CDR3 is TGTGCCAGCAGCCAACCCACCGAAGGACTTTGGGGCACTGAAGCTTTCTTT. This codes for CASSQPTEGLWGTEAFF.